Described below is a single TCR beta chain sequence and its context. Its target is unknown. Germline V lookup: CDR1 SQVTM, CDR2 ANQGSEA. This CDR3 has 14 amino acids. V was trimmed by 6 bases and J by 2 bases, leaving 16 bases between them. This entry is derived from a study of T-cell memory formation after mild COVID-19. For the study at large: There were largely donor-specific TCR clusters. General observations from the study: A subset of responding clones appeared in pre-infection memory, suggesting cross-reactive memory joined. Clones shrinking from day 15 to 85 showed even CD4/CD8 mixes; later expanders tilted CD4+.

Researchers used 5'RACE with constant-segment primers to make TCR alpha and TCR beta cDNA libraries that carry sample barcodes and UMIs. TCRdb re-called the 5' RACE reads through MiXCR, storing one row per CDR3 protein. Of under 300,000 distinct CDR3 sequences listed, 7.5% to 9.5% are singletons. Sequencing input: PBMCs or a T cell subset sorted from them (not recorded which). The gene calls are TRBV29-1 and TRBJ2-5; D gene unclear. The TCR sequence derives from a man aged 18 to 35 who had mild COVID-19 (a few samples of this study predate the infection). Cell type and time point are not known. DNA for the CDR3: TGCAGCGTCAATCCGCTCGGGTTTCAAGAGACCCAGTACTTC. Encoded protein: CSVNPLGFQETQYF.